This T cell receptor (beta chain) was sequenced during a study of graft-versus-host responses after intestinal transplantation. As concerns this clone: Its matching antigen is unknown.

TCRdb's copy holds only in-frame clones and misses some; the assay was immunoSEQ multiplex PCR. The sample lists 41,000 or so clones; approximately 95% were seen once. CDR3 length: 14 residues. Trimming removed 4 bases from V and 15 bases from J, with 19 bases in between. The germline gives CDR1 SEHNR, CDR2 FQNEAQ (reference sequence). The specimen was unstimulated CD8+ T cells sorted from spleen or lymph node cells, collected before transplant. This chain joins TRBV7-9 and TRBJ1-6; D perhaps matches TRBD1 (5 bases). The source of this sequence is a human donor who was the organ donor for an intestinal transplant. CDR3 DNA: TGTGCCAGCAGCTACCGGGACCCACCTTCGGGCCTCCACTTT. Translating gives CASSYRDPPSGLHF. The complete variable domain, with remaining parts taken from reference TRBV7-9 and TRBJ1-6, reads DTGVSQNPRHKITKRGQNVTFRCDPISEHNRLYWYRQTLGQGPEFLTYFQNEAQLEKSRLLSDRFSAERPKGSFSTLEIQRTEQGDSAMYLCASSYRDPPSGLHFGNGTRLTVT.